The 13 T cell receptor beta chains given below trace back to one sample, sequenced in a study of blood T cells in healthy people across ages. It was with a sample-barcoded 5' primer and a J-beta primer mix that a second PCR of about 6 to 12 cycles was run. TCRdb re-called the 5' RACE reads through MiXCR, storing one row per CDR3 protein. The table includes approximately 800,000 distinct CDR3 sequences, around 50% detected once. Sample: blood. The receptors were gathered from a man aged 40-50 years in good health.

The chain employs TRBV2 and TRBJ2-5; D remains unclear. Germline CDR1 SNHLY, CDR2 FYNNEI. The CDR3 totals 15 residues. Trimming stripped 1 base from V and 0 bases from J, with 9 bases between. Here the CDR3 DNA reads TGTGCCAGCAGTGAAGTGGCAGATTACCAAGAGACCCAGTACTTC. Translated: CASSEVADYQETQYF.

The chain uses TRBV4-2 and TRBJ1-2; unclear D gene. CDR3 size: 15 residues. Per germline, CDR1 LGHNA and CDR2 YNFKEQ. V shed 0 bases and J shed 2 bases, with 10 bases lying between them. The CDR3 nucleotides are TGTGCCAGCAGCCAAGAGGTACAGCCAAACTATGGCTACACCTTC. Translation gives CASSQEVQPNYGYTF.

The CDR3 region is CSARDASGGIETQYF. The CDR3 DNA follows: TGCAGTGCTAGAGATGCTAGCGGGGGTATAGAGACCCAGTACTTC. This chain uses TRBV20-1 with TRBJ2-5; TRBD2 aligns across 10 bases. Germline V gene lookup returns CDR1 DFQATT and CDR2 SNEGSKA (reference sequence). The CDR3 contains 15 residues. Losses at the gene ends were 0 bases for V and 4 bases for J; bases not matched to a gene: 5.

This clonotype was seen a few times. The chain links TRBV20-1 to TRBJ1-2; a possible D gene is TRBD1 (5 bases). Germline lookup yields CDR1 DFQATT and CDR2 SNEGSKA (reference sequence). This CDR3 is built from 14 residues. Between the trimmed V and J ends, which lost 5 bases and 4 bases, there was a span of 17 bases. The CDR3 protein is CSAPGGGVAYGYTF. The CDR3 region has the DNA TGCAGTGCTCCCGGAGGAGGGGTGGCCTATGGCTACACCTTC.

The chain is built from TRBV19 and TRBJ1-2; D ambiguous. There are 13 residues in the CDR3. Trimming pared 0 bases from V and 8 bases from J, leaving 10 bases between. CDR1 is LNHDA and CDR2 is SQIVND in the germline V gene (reference sequence). CDR3 DNA: TGTGCCAGTAGTATAGATCGAGCGGGCGGCTACACCTTC. Protein product: CASSIDRAGGYTF.

This clonotype was counted only a few times. This chain joins TRBV7-8 and TRBJ2-3; TRBD2 might be the D (5 bases). The V end was cut by 5 bases, the J end by 2 bases, with 11 bases between. The CDR3 loop spans 14 amino acids. Germline CDR1 SGHVS, CDR2 FQNEAQ. This CDR3 is CASSTERHTDTQYF. The CDR3 region has the DNA TGTGCCAGCAGCACCGAGCGGCACACAGATACGCAGTATTTT.

This clonotype was counted between two and nine times. The V call is TRBV6-2 or TRBV6-3, the J call TRBJ2-1, with D possibly being TRBD2 (7 bases). The CDR3 contains 14 residues. The germline V gene encodes CDR1 MNHEY and CDR2 SVGEGT. Trimming pared 6 bases from V and 6 bases from J, leaving 15 bases between. CDR3 DNA sequence: TGTGCCAGCAGGGGGGCGGGAGAGATCAATGAGCAGTTCTTC. It yields the protein CASRGAGEINEQFF.

DNA for the CDR3: TGTGCCAGCAGTCCTGGGGGAGGGACAGGTAATGAGCAGTTCTTC. It specifies CASSPGGGTGNEQFF. The V call is TRBV12-3 or TRBV12-4, the J call TRBJ2-1; possibly TRBD1 for D (8 bases). This CDR3 contains 15 residues. The V and J ends lost 5 bases and 7 bases respectively, with 18 bases between them.

This chain uses TRBV6-5 with TRBJ2-3; 9 nucleotides align to TRBD2. V lost 4 bases and J lost 4; bases outside the gene matches: 9. Germline CDR1 reads MNHEY; CDR2 reads SVGAGI. The CDR3 length is 16 residues. The chain's CDR3 is CASSLTGTSLADTQYF. The DNA for the CDR3 is TGTGCCAGCAGTTTGACCGGGACTAGCCTTGCAGATACGCAGTATTTT.

The chain recombines TRBV12-3 or TRBV12-4 with TRBJ2-7, with TRBD2 identical over 8 bases. V lost 5 bases, J lost 6 bases, and 6 bases stayed unmatched. The CDR3 has 13 amino acids. The CDR3 sequence: CASSPAGACEQYF. CDR3 DNA sequence: TGTGCCAGCAGTCCAGCGGGAGCGTGCGAGCAGTACTTC.

The rearrangement uses TRBV25-1 and TRBJ2-2; no reliable D call. Germline V gives CDR1 MGHDK, CDR2 SYGVNS. Deletions cut 5 bases from V and 2 bases from J, with 9 bases between. The CDR3 has 14 residues. CDR3 DNA: TGTGCCAGCAGTAAAACAAGTAACACCGGGGAGCTGTTTTTT. Amino acids: CASSKTSNTGELFF.

The chain has TRBV5-5 and TRBJ2-5, with a tentative D call TRBD1 (5 bases). CDR1 SGHKS and CDR2 YYEKEE come from the germline V gene (reference sequence). V lost 0 bases and J 2 bases, leaving 14 bases between the germline ends. This CDR3 is built from 16 residues. Written as DNA, the CDR3 is TGTGCCAGCAGCTTGGGGTACCAGGGCATTCAAGAGACCCAGTACTTC. Translated, it gives CASSLGYQGIQETQYF.

The chain employs TRBV6-5 and TRBJ2-3, with 7 bases lining up with TRBD2. The trim removed 5 bases at V and 9 bases at J, leaving 11 bases unmatched. Germline values: CDR1 MNHEY, CDR2 SVGAGI. The CDR3 consists of 14 residues. For the CDR3, the DNA is TGTGCCAGCAGTGAACGAGGAGGGCGGGGGACGCAGTATTTT. Translation: CASSERGGRGTQYF.